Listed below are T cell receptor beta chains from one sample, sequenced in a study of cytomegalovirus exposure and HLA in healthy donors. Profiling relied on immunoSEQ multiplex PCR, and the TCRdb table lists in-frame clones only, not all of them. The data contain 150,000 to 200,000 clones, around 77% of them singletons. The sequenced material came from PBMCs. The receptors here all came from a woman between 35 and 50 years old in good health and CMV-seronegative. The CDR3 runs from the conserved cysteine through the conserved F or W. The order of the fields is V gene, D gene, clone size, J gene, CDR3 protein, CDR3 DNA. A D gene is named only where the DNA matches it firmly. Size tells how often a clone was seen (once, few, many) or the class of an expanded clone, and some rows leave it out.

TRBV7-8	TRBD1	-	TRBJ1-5	CASSYRDRAYQPQHF	TGTGCCAGCAGTTACCGGGACAGGGCTTATCAGCCCCAGCATTTT
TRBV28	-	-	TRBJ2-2	CASSWTTTGELFF	TGTGCCAGCAGTTGGACAACCACCGGGGAGCTGTTTTTT
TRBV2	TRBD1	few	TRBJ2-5	CASSETGLETQYF	TGTGCCAGCAGCGAGACAGGGCTCGAGACCCAGTACTTC
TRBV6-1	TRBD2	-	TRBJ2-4	CASSDASGSKNIQYF	TGTGCCAGCAGTGACGCTAGCGGGAGCAAAAACATTCAGTACTTC
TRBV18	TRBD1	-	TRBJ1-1	CASQTGVGTEAFF	TGTGCCAGCCAAACAGGGGTTGGCACTGAAGCTTTCTTT
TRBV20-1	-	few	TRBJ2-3	CSGNRGDTQYF	TGCAGTGGGAACCGGGGGGATACGCAGTATTTT
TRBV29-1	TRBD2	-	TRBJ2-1	CSLASGNNEQFF	TGCAGCCTCGCTAGCGGGAACAATGAGCAGTTCTTC
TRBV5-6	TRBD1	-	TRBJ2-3	CASSATGTRSTDTQYF	TGTGCCAGCAGCGCGACAGGGACCCGCAGCACAGATACGCAGTATTTT
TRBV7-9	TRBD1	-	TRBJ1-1	CATIEGTGKTEAFF	TGTGCCACCATCGAGGGGACAGGGAAAACTGAAGCTTTCTTT
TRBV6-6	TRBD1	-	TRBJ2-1	CASSKRQGVQEDEQFF	TGTGCCAGCAGTAAAAGACAGGGTGTACAAGAAGATGAGCAGTTCTTC
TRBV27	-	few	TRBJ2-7	CASSLSGGFLGEQYF	TGTGCCAGCAGTTTATCGGGGGGTTTCCTCGGGGAGCAGTACTTC
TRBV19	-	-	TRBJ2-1	CASSGDRRGNEQFF	TGTGCCAGTAGTGGGGATAGGAGGGGCAATGAGCAGTTCTTC
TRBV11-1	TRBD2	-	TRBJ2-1	CASALREGGEQFF	TGTGCCAGCGCCCTGCGGGAGGGGGGTGAGCAGTTCTTC
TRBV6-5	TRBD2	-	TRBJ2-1	CASSYTWTSGIHEQFF	TGTGCCAGCAGTTACACCTGGACTAGCGGGATCCATGAGCAGTTCTTC
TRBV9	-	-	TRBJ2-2	CASSGPGGELFF	TGTGCCAGCAGCGGACCAGGGGGGGAGCTGTTTTTT
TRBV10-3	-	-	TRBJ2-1	CAISDGTEYNEQFF	TGTGCCATCAGTGACGGGACTGAATACAATGAGCAGTTCTTC
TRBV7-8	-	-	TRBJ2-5	CASSRGTVQETQYF	TGTGCCAGCAGCCGGGGGACGGTCCAAGAGACCCAGTACTTC
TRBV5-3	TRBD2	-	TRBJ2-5	CARSRISGPSQETQYF	TGTGCCAGAAGCCGAATTAGCGGGCCCAGTCAAGAGACCCAGTACTTC
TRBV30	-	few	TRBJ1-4	CAWSSLGAANEKLFF	TGTGCCTGGAGTTCCTTGGGGGCGGCTAATGAAAAACTGTTTTTT
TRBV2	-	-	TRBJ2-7	CASSPVWAWASVTYEQYF	TGTGCCAGCAGCCCGGTATGGGCTTGGGCTAGCGTCACCTACGAGCAGTACTTC
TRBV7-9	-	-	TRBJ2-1	CASSPLGSSYNEQFF	TGTGCCAGCAGCCCTTTGGGGAGCTCCTACAATGAGCAGTTCTTC
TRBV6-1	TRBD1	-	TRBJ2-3	CASSATGASTDTQYF	TGTGCCAGCAGCGCAACAGGGGCGAGCACAGATACGCAGTATTTT
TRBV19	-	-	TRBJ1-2	CASSLAGRFYGYTF	TGTGCCAGTAGTCTGGCGGGAAGATTCTACGGCTACACCTTC
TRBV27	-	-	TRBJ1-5	CASSFVYSNQPQHF	TGTGCCAGCAGTTTTGTATATAGCAATCAGCCCCAGCATTTT
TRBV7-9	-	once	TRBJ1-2	CASSLTTSYTF	TGTGCCAGCAGCTTAACTACTAGCTACACCTTC
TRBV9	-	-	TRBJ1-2	CASSVGTSQGYTF	TGTGCCAGCAGCGTAGGTACAAGTCAAGGCTACACCTTC
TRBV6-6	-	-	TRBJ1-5	CASSYRTDSYQPQHF	TGTGCCAGCAGTTACAGGACAGATTCGTATCAGCCCCAGCATTTT
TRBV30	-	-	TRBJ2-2	CAWSGGGTGELFF	TGTGCCTGGAGTGGGGGCGGCACCGGGGAGCTGTTTTTT
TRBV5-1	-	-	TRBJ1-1	CASSLNGEMNTEAFF	TGCGCCAGCAGCCTGAACGGGGAGATGAACACTGAAGCTTTCTTT
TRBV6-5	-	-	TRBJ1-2	CASRDTSYGYTF	TGTGCCAGCAGGGACACCAGCTATGGCTACACCTTC
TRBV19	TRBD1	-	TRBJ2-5	CASSTRQGRETQYF	TGTGCCAGTAGTACTCGACAGGGACGAGAGACCCAGTACTTC
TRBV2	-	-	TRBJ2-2	CASSGRRNTGELFF	TGTGCCAGTAGCGGACGGCGAAACACCGGGGAGCTGTTTTTT
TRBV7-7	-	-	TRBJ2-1	CASSFGTHNEQFF	TGTGCTAGCAGCTTCGGGACACACAATGAGCAGTTCTTC
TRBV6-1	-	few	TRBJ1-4	CASREPGLNEKLFF	TGTGCCAGCAGAGAACCGGGTCTCAATGAAAAACTGTTTTTT
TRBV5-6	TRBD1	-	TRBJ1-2	CASSSSTGIGYTF	TGTGCCAGCAGCTCCTCGACAGGGATCGGCTACACCTTC
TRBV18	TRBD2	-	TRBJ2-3	CASSLTSGSTDTQYF	TGTGCCAGCTCCCTTACTAGCGGGAGCACAGATACGCAGTATTTT
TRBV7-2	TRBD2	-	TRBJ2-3	CASSLAASGVDTQYF	TGTGCCAGCAGCTTAGCTGCTAGCGGGGTGGATACGCAGTATTTT
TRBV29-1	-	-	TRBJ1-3	CSATGRGLAGNTIYF	TGCAGCGCCACGGGGCGGGGGCTGGCTGGAAACACCATATATTTT
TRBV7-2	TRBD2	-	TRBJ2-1	CASGLGPIAGGNEQFF	TGTGCCAGCGGACTGGGCCCGATAGCGGGAGGTAATGAGCAGTTCTTC
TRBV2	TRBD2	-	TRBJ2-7	CASRASSGRAREQYF	TGTGCCAGCAGGGCTTCTAGCGGGAGGGCGCGGGAGCAGTACTTC
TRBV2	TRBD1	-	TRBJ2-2	CASSRDRANTGELFF	TGTGCCAGCAGCCGGGACAGGGCGAACACCGGGGAGCTGTTTTTT
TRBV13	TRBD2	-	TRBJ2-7	CASSYRLAASSYEQYF	TGTGCCAGCAGCTACCGACTAGCGGCAAGCTCCTACGAGCAGTACTTC
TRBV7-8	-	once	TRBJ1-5	CASSLGGVRNQPQHF	TGTGCCAGCAGCTTAGGCGGGGTTCGGAATCAGCCCCAGCATTTT
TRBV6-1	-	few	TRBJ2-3	CASSELLPSTQYF	TGTGCCAGCAGTGAACTGCTACCGAGCACGCAGTATTTT
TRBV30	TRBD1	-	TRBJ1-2	CAWTPGGFYGYTF	TGTGCCTGGACTCCAGGGGGCTTCTATGGCTACACCTTC
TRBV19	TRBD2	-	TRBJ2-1	CASSTGLAGEEEQFF	TGTGCCAGTAGTACCGGACTAGCGGGAGAAGAGGAGCAGTTCTTC
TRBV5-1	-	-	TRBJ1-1	CASSPAPVNTEAFF	TGCGCCAGCAGCCCCGCCCCGGTGAACACTGAAGCTTTCTTT
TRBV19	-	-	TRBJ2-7	CASSIGLTYEQYF	TGTGCCAGTAGTATAGGGCTTACCTACGAGCAGTACTTC
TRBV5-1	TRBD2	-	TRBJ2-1	CASSSAGTSVSEQFF	TGCGCCAGCAGCTCCGCCGGGACTAGCGTTAGTGAGCAGTTCTTC
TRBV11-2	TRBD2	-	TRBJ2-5	CASRPTSGQETQYF	TGTGCCAGCAGACCGACTAGCGGCCAAGAGACCCAGTACTTC
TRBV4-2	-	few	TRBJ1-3	CASSQDPNGERTIYF	TGTGCCAGCAGCCAAGATCCCAACGGGGAACGCACCATATATTTT
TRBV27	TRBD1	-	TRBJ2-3	CASSYTGGNLGYF	TGTGCCAGCAGTTACACAGGGGGCAATCTTGGGTATTTT
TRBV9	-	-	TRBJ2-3	CASSVEQAYRTDTQYF	TGTGCCAGCAGCGTAGAACAGGCCTACCGCACAGATACGCAGTATTTT
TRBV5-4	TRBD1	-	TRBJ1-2	CASSFHGTGTGGYTF	TGTGCCAGCAGCTTTCATGGGACAGGGACTGGTGGCTACACCTTC
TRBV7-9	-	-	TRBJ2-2	CASSLGEAGELFF	TGTGCCAGCAGCTTAGGGGAGGCCGGGGAGCTGTTTTTT